The clone carrying this T cell receptor (beta chain) was detected only a few times. Over 18 months, lack of ophthalmopathy progression marked Graves' hyperthyroidism as stable. This entry comes from a study of T cells in Graves' hyperthyroidism and ophthalmopathy. Germline CDR1 SGHDN, CDR2 FVKESK. The CDR3 covers 14 residues. Deletions cut 1 base from V and 8 bases from J, with 12 bases between. Amplification of TCR beta CDR3 regions was performed using RNA transcripts as template. The HTBI primer set was used in a first-round RT-PCR of the TCR CDR3. TCRdb analysed the multiplex PCR reads with MiXCR anew, one entry per CDR3 protein. The table shows 250,000 to 300,000 distinct CDR3 sequences, with approximately 13% occurring only once.

The specimen was blood. The origin of this receptor is a woman aged 40 to 49 with Graves' hyperthyroidism. The chain carries TRBV14 and TRBJ2-1; tentative D call: TRBD1 (5 bases). The CDR3: CASSQAPGNYEQFF. The CDR3 DNA is TGTGCCAGCAGCCAAGCTCCAGGGAACTATGAGCAGTTCTTC. Filled out from reference TRBV14 and TRBJ2-1, the complete variable domain reads EAGVTQFPSHSVIEKGQTVTLRCDPISGHDNLYWYRRVMGKEIKFLLHFVKESKQDESGMPNNRFLAERTGGTYSTLKVQPAELEDSGVYFCASSQAPGNYEQFFGPGTRLTVL.